This passage covers 17 T cell receptor beta chains from one sample sequenced in a study of response to subunit inactivated influenza vaccine. In TCRdb, the RT-PCR reads were re-called with MiXCR into one record per CDR3 protein. Of more than 450,000 distinct CDR3 sequences listed, approximately 10% are singletons. This same sample was also part of a study on T cells expressing NK-cell markers. That work states: It was by 5'RACE template switching with UMIs that TCR beta cDNA was made.

The sample consisted of PBMCs from blood, taken on the day of vaccination. Receptor source: a man aged 50 or older who received an inactivated influenza vaccine.

The chain employs TRBV5-1 and TRBJ2-5, with D possibly being TRBD1 (6 bases). The length of the CDR3 is 14 residues. CDR1 is SGHRS, CDR2 YFSETQ, per germline. Trimming pared 0 bases from V and 4 bases from J, leaving 10 bases between. CDR3 region: CASSLDTGIETQYF. The CDR3 DNA follows: TGCGCCAGCAGCTTGGACACAGGGATAGAGACCCAGTACTTC. The complete variable domain, with remaining parts taken from reference TRBV5-1 and TRBJ2-5, reads KAGVTQTPRYLIKTRGQQVTLSCSPISGHRSVSWYQQTPGQGLQFLFEYFSETQRNKGNFPGRFSGRQFSNSRSEMNVSTLELGDSALYLCASSLDTGIETQYFGPGTRLLVL.

In this sample, this clonotype turned up a few times. The V call is TRBV27, the J call TRBJ1-2; TRBD1 matches 7 bases. The CDR3 is 15 amino acids. Germline CDR1 MNHEY, CDR2 SMNVEV (reference sequence). The V and J ends lost 3 bases and 4 bases, in that order; junction bases with no gene match: 8. In DNA form, the CDR3 reads TGTGCCAGCAGTTTCCTTAACAGGGGTTTCTATGGCTACACCTTC. It specifies CASSFLNRGFYGYTF.

This clonotype was picked up a small number of times. This chain uses TRBV6-1 with TRBJ2-5, with D tentatively TRBD1 (5 bases). Germline V gene data show CDR1 as MNHNS and CDR2 as SASEGT. V dropped 5 bases and J dropped 5 bases, with 18 bases sitting between them. The CDR3 sequence is 15 residues long. Written as DNA, the CDR3 is TGTGCCAGCAGTAAAATCGTTGGGGCTCGGGAGACCCAGTACTTC. This sequence encodes CASSKIVGARETQYF.

This chain connects TRBV12-3 or TRBV12-4 to TRBJ2-7; D may match TRBD1 or TRBD2 (6 bases each). The CDR3 is 14 residues long. V was cut by 0 bases and J by 6 bases, with 12 bases left in between. CDR3 nucleotides: TGTGCCAGCAGTTTAGCAGGGGGGTACTTCGAGCAGTACTTC. Protein product: CASSLAGGYFEQYF.

In its sample, this clonotype was seen a few times. The V gene is TRBV6-2 or TRBV6-3, the J gene TRBJ2-7; the D gene is possibly TRBD2 (5 bases). The germline V and J ends were trimmed by 2 bases and 6 bases, with 14 bases remaining between them. Looked up from germline, CDR1 is MNHEY and CDR2 is SVGEGT. This CDR3 comprises 14 residues. The CDR3 DNA sequence: TGTGCCAGCAGTTACAGAGGGTCCCTTCCCGAGCAGTACTTC. Translation: CASSYRGSLPEQYF.

J is TRBJ2-1 and V is TRBV20-1, with a tentative D call TRBD2 (6 bases). Germline V CDR1 and CDR2: DFQATT, SNEGSKA (reference sequence). V lost 2 bases and J 0 bases, leaving 11 bases between the germline ends. The CDR3 totals 15 residues. CDR3 residues: CSARTRGGSYNEQFF. The CDR3 DNA reads as TGCAGTGCTAGAACGCGGGGAGGCTCCTACAATGAGCAGTTCTTC.

This clonotype was seen at least ten times. The chain is built from TRBV20-1 and TRBJ2-3; D not certain. The V gene's germline CDR1 is DFQATT and CDR2 SNEGSKA (reference sequence). The CDR3 is 13 amino acids. V dropped 6 bases and J dropped 3 bases, with 13 bases sitting between them. The CDR3 spells CSAPQGNTDTQYF. DNA for the CDR3: TGCAGTGCCCCCCAAGGGAATACAGATACGCAGTATTTT.

V is TRBV5-1 and J is TRBJ2-2; the match to TRBD1 covers 10 bases. CDR3 size: 15 residues. After removal of 4 bases from V and 5 bases from J, the junction contained 5 bases not matched to a gene. The V gene's germline CDR1 is SGHRS and CDR2 YFSETQ. The chain's CDR3 is CASSTGTGVTGELFF. The CDR3 DNA sequence: TGCGCCAGCAGCACCGGGACAGGGGTGACCGGGGAGCTGTTTTTT.

The V gene is TRBV6-2 or TRBV6-3, the J gene TRBJ2-7; tentative D call: TRBD2 (6 bases). Germline V gene lookup returns CDR1 MNHEY and CDR2 SVGEGT. The CDR3 covers 15 residues. The V end lost 7 bases, the J end lost 0 bases, and 16 bases lay between the germline ends. The CDR3 region is CASTLRRTNSYEQYF. CDR3 coding DNA: TGTGCCAGCACCCTACGACGGACTAACTCCTACGAGCAGTACTTC.

The chain employs TRBV15 and TRBJ1-5; 9 bases are a match to TRBD1. Trimming at V came to 4 bases and at J to 8 bases, leaving 12 bases not matched to a gene. Germline lookup yields CDR1 LNHNV and CDR2 YYDKDF (reference sequence). This CDR3 region has 16 residues. As DNA, the CDR3 is TGTGCCACCAGCAAAGAATTGACAGGGGGAGATGAGCCCCAGCATTTT. It translates to CATSKELTGGDEPQHF.

There are a few counts of this clonotype. V and J are TRBV29-1 and TRBJ2-3; D uncertain. V lost 0 bases and J lost 0, with 4 bases in between. This CDR3 spans 13 amino acids. Germline CDR1 and CDR2: SQVTM and ANQGSEA. The CDR3 loop is CSVEDYSTDTQYF. The CDR3 region has the DNA TGCAGCGTTGAAGATTACAGCACAGATACGCAGTATTTT.

Only a few counts were recorded for this clonotype. The chain couples TRBV4-1 to TRBJ1-3, with 9 nucleotides matching TRBD1. Germline trimming cut 0 bases from V and 4 bases from J; bases unmatched to any gene: 7. The CDR3 is made up of 17 amino acids. The germline V gene has CDR1 MGHRA and CDR2 YSYEKL. The CDR3 loop is CASSQEVTGGAGNTIYF. The CDR3 bases are TGCGCCAGCAGCCAAGAAGTTACAGGGGGCGCGGGAAACACCATATATTTT.

The chain has TRBV29-1 and TRBJ2-1, with a weak D call TRBD2 (5 bases). The germline V gene encodes CDR1 SQVTM and CDR2 ANQGSEA. V dropped 4 bases and J dropped 8 bases, with 21 bases sitting between them. The CDR3 runs 15 residues. The chain's CDR3 is CSVARLGVFSDEQFF. The CDR3 region has the DNA TGCAGCGTTGCCCGGTTGGGAGTGTTTAGCGATGAGCAGTTCTTC.

This clonotype was seen only once. This sequence joins TRBV30 and TRBJ2-7; possible D gene TRBD2, 6 bases. The CDR3 spans 14 residues. Germline V gives CDR1 GTSNPN, CDR2 SVGIG (reference sequence). Between the trimmed V and J ends, which lost 3 bases and 2 bases, there was a span of 14 bases. CDR3 DNA sequence: TGTGCCTGGAGCGGGACTCTGAGGCCCTACGAGCAGTACTTC. Its protein is CAWSGTLRPYEQYF.

At least ten counts were recorded for this clonotype. The V call is TRBV4-3, the J call TRBJ2-7; tentatively, D is TRBD2 (5 bases). Germline V lookup: CDR1 LGHNA, CDR2 YSLEER. Trimming took 1 base from V and 3 from J, leaving 7 bases between them. The CDR3 spans 13 residues. The CDR3 coding sequence is TGCGCCAGCAGCCAAGTACGGGGCTACGAGCAGTACTTC. It codes for CASSQVRGYEQYF.

This sequence joins TRBV18 and TRBJ2-7; D gene uncertain. V lost 1 base, J lost 4 bases, and 8 bases lay in between. Germline V gene sequence: CDR1 KGHSH, CDR2 LQKENI. The CDR3 covers 13 residues. CDR3 region: CASSPRSNYEQYF. The CDR3 DNA follows: TGTGCCAGCTCACCACGCTCTAATTACGAGCAGTACTTC.

This clonotype was counted only a few times. This sequence joins TRBV5-1 and TRBJ2-3, with TRBD1 as a possible D gene (6 bases). V was shortened by 4 bases and J by 1 base, with 16 bases between the two germline ends. Germline values: CDR1 SGHRS, CDR2 YFSETQ. This CDR3 contains 16 residues. The CDR3 DNA sequence: TGCGCCAGCAGCGGAGACCGGGACACCGGCACAGATACGCAGTATTTT. Protein: CASSGDRDTGTDTQYF.